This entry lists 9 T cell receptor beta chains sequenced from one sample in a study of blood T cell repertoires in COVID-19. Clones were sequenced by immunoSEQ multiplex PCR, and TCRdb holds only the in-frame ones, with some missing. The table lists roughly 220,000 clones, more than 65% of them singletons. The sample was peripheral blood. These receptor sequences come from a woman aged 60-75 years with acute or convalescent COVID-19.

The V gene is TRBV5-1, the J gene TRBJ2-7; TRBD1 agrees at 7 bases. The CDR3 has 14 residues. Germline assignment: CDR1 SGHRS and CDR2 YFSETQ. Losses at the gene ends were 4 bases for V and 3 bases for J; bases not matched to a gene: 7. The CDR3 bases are TGCGCCAGCAGCGATGGGACAGTTGACTACGAGCAGTACTTC. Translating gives CASSDGTVDYEQYF.

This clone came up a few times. The DNA of the CDR3 is TGTGCCAGCAGCTTCCGGTTGACAGGGGGCGGTTGGGGGAACACTGAAGCTTTCTTT. Translation gives CASSFRLTGGGWGNTEAFF. This sequence joins TRBV7-2 and TRBJ1-1, with 10 nucleotides matching TRBD1. The CDR3 loop spans 19 amino acids. CDR1 is SGHTA and CDR2 is FQGNSA in the germline V gene. After removal of 3 bases from V and 1 base from J, the junction contained 14 bases not matched to a gene.

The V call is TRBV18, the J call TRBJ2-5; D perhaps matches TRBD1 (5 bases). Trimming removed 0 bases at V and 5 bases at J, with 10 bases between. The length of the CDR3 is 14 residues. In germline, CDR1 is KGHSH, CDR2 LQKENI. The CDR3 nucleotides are TGTGCCAGCTCACCACCGGGTCAGGGCGAGACCCAGTACTTC. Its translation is CASSPPGQGETQYF.

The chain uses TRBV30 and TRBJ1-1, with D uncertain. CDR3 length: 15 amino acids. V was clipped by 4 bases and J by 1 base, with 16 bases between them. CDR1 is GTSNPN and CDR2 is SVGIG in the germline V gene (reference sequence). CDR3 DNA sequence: TGTGCCTGGATTCCTCTCAACCCGAGGAACACTGAAGCTTTCTTT. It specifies CAWIPLNPRNTEAFF.

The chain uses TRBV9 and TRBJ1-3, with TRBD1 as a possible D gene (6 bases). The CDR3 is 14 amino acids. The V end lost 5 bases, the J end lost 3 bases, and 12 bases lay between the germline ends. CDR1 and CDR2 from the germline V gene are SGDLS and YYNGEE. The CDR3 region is CASSGRGFGNTIYF. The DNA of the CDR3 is TGTGCCAGCAGTGGCAGGGGTTTTGGAAACACCATATATTTT.

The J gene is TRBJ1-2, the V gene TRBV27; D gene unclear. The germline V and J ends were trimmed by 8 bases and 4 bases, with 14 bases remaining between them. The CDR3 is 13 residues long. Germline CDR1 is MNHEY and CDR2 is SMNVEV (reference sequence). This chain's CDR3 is CASGTFGSYGYTF. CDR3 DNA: TGTGCCAGCGGAACTTTCGGGTCCTATGGCTACACCTTC.

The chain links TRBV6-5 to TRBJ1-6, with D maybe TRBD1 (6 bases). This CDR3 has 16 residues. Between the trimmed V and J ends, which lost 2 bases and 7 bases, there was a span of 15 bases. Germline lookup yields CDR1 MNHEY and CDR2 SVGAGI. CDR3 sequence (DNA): TGTGCCAGCAGTTACAGGCAGGGGAACGGGAATTCACCCCTCCACTTT. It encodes CASSYRQGNGNSPLHF.

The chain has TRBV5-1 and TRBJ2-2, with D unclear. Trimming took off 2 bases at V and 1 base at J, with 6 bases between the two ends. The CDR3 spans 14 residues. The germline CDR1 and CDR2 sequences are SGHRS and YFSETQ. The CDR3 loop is CASSLNRNTGELFF. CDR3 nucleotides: TGCGCCAGCAGCTTAAACAGGAACACCGGGGAGCTGTTTTTT.

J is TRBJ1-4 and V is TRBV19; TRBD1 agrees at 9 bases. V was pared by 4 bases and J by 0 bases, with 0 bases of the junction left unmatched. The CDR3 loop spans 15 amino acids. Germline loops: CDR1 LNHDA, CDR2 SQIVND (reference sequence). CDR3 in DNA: TGTGCCAGTAGTAGACAGGGGGCAACTAATGAAAAACTGTTTTTT. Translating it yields CASSRQGATNEKLFF.